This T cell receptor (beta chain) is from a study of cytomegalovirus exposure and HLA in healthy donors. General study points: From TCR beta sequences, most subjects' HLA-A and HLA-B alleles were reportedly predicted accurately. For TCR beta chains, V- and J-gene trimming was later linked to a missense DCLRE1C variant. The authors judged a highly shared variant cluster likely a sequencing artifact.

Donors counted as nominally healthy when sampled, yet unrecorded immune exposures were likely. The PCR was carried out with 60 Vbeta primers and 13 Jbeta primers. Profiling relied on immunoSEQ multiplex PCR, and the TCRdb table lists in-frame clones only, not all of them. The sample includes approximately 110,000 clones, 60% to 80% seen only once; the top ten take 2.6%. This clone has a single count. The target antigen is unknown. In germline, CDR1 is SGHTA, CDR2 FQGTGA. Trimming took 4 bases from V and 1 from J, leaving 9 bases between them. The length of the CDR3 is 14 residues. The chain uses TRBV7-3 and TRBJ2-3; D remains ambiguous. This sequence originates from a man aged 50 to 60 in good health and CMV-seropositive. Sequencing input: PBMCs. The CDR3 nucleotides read TGTGCCAGCAGCTCCAGCGCGGGCACAGATACGCAGTATTTT. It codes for CASSSSAGTDTQYF.